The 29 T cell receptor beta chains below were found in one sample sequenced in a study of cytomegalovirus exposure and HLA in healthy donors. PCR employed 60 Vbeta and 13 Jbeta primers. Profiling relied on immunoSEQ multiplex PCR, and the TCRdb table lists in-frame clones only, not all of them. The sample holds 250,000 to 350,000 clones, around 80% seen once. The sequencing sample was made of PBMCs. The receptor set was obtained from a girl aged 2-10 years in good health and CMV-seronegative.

The CDR3 nucleotides read TGTGCCAGCAGCCAAACGACTAGCGGGAGGGTATCTGATACGCAGTATTTT. Translated: CASSQTTSGRVSDTQYF. This chain joins TRBV7-6 and TRBJ2-3, with 14 bases identical to TRBD2. Germline loops: CDR1 SGHVS, CDR2 FNYEAQ. The CDR3 totals 17 residues. J gave up 6 bases and V 5 bases, and 10 bases lay outside the gene matches.

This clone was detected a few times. In DNA form, the CDR3 reads TGTGCCAGCAGTTACAGGGGTCCAGAGACCCAGTACTTC. Protein sequence: CASSYRGPETQYF. The chain links TRBV6-5 to TRBJ2-5, with a tentative D call TRBD1 (5 bases). V lost 2 bases and J lost 4, with 8 bases in between. The CDR3 spans 13 residues. Germline V lookup: CDR1 MNHEY, CDR2 SVGAGI.

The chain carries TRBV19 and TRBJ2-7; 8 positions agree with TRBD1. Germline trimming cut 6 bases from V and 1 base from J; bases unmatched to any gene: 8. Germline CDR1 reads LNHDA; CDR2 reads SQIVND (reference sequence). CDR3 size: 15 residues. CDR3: CASSPGQGASYEQYF. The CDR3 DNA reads TGTGCCAGTAGCCCGGGGCAGGGGGCTTCCTACGAGCAGTACTTC.

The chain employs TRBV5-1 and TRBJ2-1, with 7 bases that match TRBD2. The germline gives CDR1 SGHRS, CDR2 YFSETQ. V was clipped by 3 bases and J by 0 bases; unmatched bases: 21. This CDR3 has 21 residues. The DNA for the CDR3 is TGCGCCAGCAGCTGGCCGGGGACTATTCGAACGGGAACGAGCTCCTACAATGAGCAGTTCTTC. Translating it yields CASSWPGTIRTGTSSYNEQFF.

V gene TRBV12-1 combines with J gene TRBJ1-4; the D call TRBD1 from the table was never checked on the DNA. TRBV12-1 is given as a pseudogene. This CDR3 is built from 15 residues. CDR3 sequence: CASSFTGQLNEKLFF. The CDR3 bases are TGTGCCAGCAGTTTCACGGGACAGCTTAATGAAAAACTGTTTTTT.

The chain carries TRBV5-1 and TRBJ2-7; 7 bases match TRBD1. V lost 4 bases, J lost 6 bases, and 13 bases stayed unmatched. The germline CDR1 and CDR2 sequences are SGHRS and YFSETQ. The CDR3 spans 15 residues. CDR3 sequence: CASSPWTGQNLEQYF. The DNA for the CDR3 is TGCGCCAGCAGCCCCTGGACAGGTCAGAACCTCGAGCAGTACTTC.

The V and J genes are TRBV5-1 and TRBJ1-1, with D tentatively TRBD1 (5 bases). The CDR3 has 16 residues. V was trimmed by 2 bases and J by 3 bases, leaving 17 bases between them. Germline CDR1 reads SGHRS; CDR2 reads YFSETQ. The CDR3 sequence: CASSLGQRGVDTEAFF. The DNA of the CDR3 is TGCGCCAGCAGCTTAGGACAACGGGGGGTCGACACTGAAGCTTTCTTT.

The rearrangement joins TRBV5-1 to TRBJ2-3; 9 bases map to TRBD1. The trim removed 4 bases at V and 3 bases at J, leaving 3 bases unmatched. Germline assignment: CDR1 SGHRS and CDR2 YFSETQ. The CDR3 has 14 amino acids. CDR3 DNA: TGCGCCAGCAGCCCGGACAGGGGAACAGATACGCAGTATTTT. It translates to CASSPDRGTDTQYF.

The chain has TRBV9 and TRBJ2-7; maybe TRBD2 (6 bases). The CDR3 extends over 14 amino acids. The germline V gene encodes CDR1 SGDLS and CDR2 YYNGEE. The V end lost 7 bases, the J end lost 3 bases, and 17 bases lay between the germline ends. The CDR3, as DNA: TGTGCCAGCGCAGGAGGAGGGATGCACTACGAGCAGTACTTC. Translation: CASAGGGMHYEQYF. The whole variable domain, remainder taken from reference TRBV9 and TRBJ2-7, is DSGVTQTPKHLITATGQRVTLRCSPRSGDLSVYWYQQSLDQGLQFLIQYYNGEERAKGNILERFSAQQFPDLHSELNLSSLELGDSALYFCASAGGGMHYEQYFGPGTRLTVT.

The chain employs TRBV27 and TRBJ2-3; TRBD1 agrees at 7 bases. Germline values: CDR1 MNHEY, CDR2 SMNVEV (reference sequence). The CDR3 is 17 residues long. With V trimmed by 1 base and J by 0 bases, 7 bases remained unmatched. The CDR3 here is CASSLFVRGLSTDTQYF. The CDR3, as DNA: TGTGCCAGCAGTTTATTTGTGAGGGGGCTTAGCACAGATACGCAGTATTTT.

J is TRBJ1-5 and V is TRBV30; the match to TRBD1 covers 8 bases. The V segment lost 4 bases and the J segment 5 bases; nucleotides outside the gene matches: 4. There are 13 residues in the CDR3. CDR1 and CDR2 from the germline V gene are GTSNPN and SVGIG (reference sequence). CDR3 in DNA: TGTGCCTGGACGACAGGGGAATATCAGCCCCAGCATTTT. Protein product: CAWTTGEYQPQHF.

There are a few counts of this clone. The CDR3 nucleotides read TGTGCCAGCAGTTTAGAGTTCTCCTATAATTCACCCCTCCACTTT. It translates to CASSLEFSYNSPLHF. The V call is TRBV28, the J call TRBJ1-6; D not resolved. The CDR3 is 15 residues long. Germline assignment: CDR1 MDHEN and CDR2 SYDVKM. Trimming cost V 2 bases and J 0 bases, with 5 bases left between them. Full variable domain (outside the CDR3, taken from reference TRBV28 and TRBJ1-6): DVKVTQSSRYLVKRTGEKVFLECVQDMDHENMFWYRQDPGLGLRLIYFSYDVKMKEKGDIPEGYSVSREKKERFSLILESASTNQTSMYLCASSLEFSYNSPLHFGNGTRLTVT.

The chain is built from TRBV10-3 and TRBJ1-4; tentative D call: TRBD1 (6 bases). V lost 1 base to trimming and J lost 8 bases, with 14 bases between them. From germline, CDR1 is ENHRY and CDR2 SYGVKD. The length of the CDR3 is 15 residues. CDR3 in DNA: TGTGCCATCAGTGAGTTCCGCGGACAGAAAGAAAAACTGTTTTTT. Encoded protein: CAISEFRGQKEKLFF.

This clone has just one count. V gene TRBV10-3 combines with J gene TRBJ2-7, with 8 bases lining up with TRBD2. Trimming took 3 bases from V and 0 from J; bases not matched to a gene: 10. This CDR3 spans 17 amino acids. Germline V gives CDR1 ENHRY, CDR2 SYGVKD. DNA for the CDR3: TGTGCCATCAGTGAACCGGGGGGGAGCGAGAGCTCCTACGAGCAGTACTTC. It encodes CAISEPGGSESSYEQYF.

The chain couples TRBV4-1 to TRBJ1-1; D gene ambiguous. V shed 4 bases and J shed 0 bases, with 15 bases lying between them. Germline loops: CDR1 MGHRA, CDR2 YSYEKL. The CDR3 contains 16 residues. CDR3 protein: CASSPTPSGMNTEAFF. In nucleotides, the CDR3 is TGCGCCAGCAGCCCCACCCCGTCGGGGATGAACACTGAAGCTTTCTTT.

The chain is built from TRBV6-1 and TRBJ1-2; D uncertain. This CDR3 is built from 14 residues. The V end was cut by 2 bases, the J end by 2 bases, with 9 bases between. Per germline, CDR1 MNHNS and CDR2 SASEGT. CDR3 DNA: TGTGCCAGCAGTGAAAAGGTGGGCAACTATGGCTACACCTTC. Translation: CASSEKVGNYGYTF.

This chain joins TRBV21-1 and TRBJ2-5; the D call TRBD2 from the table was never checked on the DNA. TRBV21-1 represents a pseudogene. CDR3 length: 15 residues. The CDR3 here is CASSPRVPGAETQYF. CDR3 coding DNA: TGTGCCAGCAGCCCAAGAGTGCCCGGAGCCGAGACCCAGTACTTC.

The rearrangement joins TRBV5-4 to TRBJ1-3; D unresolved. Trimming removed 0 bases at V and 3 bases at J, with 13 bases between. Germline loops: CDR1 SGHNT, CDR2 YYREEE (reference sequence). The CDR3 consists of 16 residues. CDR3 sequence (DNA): TGTGCCAGCAGCTTGGCTAGTGGACTAGGTGGAAACACCATATATTTT. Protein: CASSLASGLGGNTIYF.

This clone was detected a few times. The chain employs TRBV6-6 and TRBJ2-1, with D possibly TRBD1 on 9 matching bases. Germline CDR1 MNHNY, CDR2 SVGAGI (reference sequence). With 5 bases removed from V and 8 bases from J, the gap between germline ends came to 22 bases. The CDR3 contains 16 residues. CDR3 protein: CASSQGWRGDRDEQFF. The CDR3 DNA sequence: TGTGCCAGCAGTCAGGGATGGCGGGGGGACAGGGATGAGCAGTTCTTC.

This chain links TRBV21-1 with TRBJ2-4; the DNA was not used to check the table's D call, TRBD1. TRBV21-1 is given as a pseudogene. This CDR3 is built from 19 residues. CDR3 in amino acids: CASSIPDTKGGIAKNIQYF. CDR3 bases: TGTGCCAGCAGCATCCCGGACACCAAAGGGGGTATAGCCAAAAACATTCAGTACTTC.

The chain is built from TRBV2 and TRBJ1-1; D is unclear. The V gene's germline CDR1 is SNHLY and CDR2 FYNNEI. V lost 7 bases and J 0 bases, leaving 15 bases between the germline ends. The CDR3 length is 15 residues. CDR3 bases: TGTGCCAGCACGTCAAAGGCAGACTTGAACACTGAAGCTTTCTTT. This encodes CASTSKADLNTEAFF.

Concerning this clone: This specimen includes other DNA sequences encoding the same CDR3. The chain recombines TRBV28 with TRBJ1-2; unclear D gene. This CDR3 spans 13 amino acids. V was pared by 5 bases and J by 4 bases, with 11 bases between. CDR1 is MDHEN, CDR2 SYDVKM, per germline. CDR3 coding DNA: TGTGCCAGCAGTCTTGGAGAGGGCTATGGCTACACCTTC. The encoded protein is CASSLGEGYGYTF.

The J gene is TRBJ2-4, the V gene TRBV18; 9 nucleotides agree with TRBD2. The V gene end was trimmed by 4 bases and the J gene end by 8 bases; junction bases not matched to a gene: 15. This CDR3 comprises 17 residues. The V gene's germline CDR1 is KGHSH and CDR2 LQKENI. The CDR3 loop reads CASSRNALAGGPDIQYF. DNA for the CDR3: TGTGCCAGCTCACGGAACGCCTTGGCGGGAGGGCCGGACATTCAGTACTTC.

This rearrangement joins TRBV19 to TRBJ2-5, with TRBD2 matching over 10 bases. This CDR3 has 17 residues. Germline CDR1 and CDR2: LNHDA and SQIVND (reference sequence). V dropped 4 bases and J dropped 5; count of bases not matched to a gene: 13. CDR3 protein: CASSTSLSGGARETQYF. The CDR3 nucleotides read TGTGCCAGTAGTACTTCGCTGAGCGGGGGGGCCCGGGAGACCCAGTACTTC.

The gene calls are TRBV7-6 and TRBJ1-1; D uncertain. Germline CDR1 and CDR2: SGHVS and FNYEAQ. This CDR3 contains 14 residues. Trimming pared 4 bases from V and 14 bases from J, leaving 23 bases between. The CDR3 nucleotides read TGTGCCAGCAGCTCGGGAGTTGATGGTCCGCCCTACTTCTTT. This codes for CASSSGVDGPPYFF.

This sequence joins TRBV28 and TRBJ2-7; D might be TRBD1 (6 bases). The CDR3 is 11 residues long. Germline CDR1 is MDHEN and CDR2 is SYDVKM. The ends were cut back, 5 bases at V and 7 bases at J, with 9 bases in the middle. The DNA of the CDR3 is TGTGCCAGCAGTGCCCAGGGGGAGCAGTACTTC. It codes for CASSAQGEQYF.

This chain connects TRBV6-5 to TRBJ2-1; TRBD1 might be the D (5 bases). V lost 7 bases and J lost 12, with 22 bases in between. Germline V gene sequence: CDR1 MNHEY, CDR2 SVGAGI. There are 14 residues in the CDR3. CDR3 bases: TGTGCCAGCAACGTAGGGCCCTTCAGAAGGGGGCAGTTCTTC. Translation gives CASNVGPFRRGQFF.

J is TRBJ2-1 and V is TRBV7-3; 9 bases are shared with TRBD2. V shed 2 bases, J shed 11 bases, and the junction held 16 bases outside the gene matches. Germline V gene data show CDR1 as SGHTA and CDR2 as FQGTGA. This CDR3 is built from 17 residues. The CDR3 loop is CASSLSPYNSGSGQQFF. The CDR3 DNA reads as TGTGCCAGCAGCTTATCCCCCTATAATAGCGGGAGCGGTCAGCAGTTCTTC.

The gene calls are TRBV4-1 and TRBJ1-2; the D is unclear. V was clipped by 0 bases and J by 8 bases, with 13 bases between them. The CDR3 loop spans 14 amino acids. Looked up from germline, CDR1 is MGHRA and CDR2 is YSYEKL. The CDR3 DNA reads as TGCGCCAGCAGCCAAGAATGGGGTACGGGAGGCTACACCTTC. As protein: CASSQEWGTGGYTF.